This T cell receptor (beta chain) originates from a study of blood T cells in healthy people across ages. A J-beta primer mix and a sample-barcoded 5' primer were used in a second PCR of roughly 6 to 11 cycles. TCRdb called the 5' RACE reads again in MiXCR, with one record for every CDR3 protein. Altogether fewer than 1,000,000 distinct CDR3 sequences are present, around half being singletons, with the ten largest covering 15% to 20%. The CDR3 runs 15 residues. V lost 3 bases and J lost 6, with 18 bases in between. In germline, CDR1 is SGHTA, CDR2 FQGNSA. The chain combines TRBV7-2 with TRBJ2-7; possibly TRBD1 or TRBD2 for D (5 bases each). The sequence was obtained from a man older than 75 in good health. Sequencing input: blood. The DNA for the CDR3 is TGTGCCAGCAGCTTGGGACCGACTCCACTGTCCGAGCAGTACTTC. Its translation is CASSLGPTPLSEQYF.